Given below is one T cell receptor beta chain in context. This sample is drawn from a study of low-dose radiotherapy and immunotherapy resistance in tumors. About the research overall: 1 Gy per fraction was delivered to Cohort 2 every two weeks, for 13 Gy total over 26 weeks. On a schedule of every two weeks, intravenous cyclophosphamide at a dose of 200 mg/m2 was delivered one day before each radiation and immunotherapy administration.

cDNA synthesis used a TRAV/TRBV-specific primer set for both chains. TCR amplification used 20 to 25 PCR cycles, a constant-region primer and a V-primer adapter. Each CDR3 protein is one row after TCRdb ran MiXCR on the reads. The sample lists 57,000 or so distinct CDR3 sequences, 20% to 25% seen once, with around 5% in the top ten. Time point defined: before trial treatment. Trimming at V came to 3 bases and at J to 4 bases, leaving 3 bases not matched to a gene. Germline CDR1 is LNHDA and CDR2 is SQIVND (reference sequence). The CDR3 extends over 14 amino acids. This sequence joins TRBV19 and TRBJ2-5; 9 positions match TRBD1. The sequence was collected from a male donor with prostate cancer. Material: PBMCs, obtained before treatment. The CDR3 sequence: CASSIDRGRETQYF. CDR3 coding DNA: TGTGCCAGTAGTATCGACAGGGGGAGAGAGACCCAGTACTTC.